Listed below are T cell receptor beta chains from one sample, sequenced in a study of T cells in Graves' hyperthyroidism and ophthalmopathy. TCRdb re-called the multiplex PCR reads through MiXCR, storing one row per CDR3 protein. Seen here are 600,000 to 700,000 distinct CDR3 sequences, roughly 14% observed once, and the top ten hold around 4.1%. Specimen: blood. These receptor sequences come from a woman in her thirties or forties with Graves' ophthalmopathy. The CDR3 runs from the conserved cysteine through the conserved F or W. Each record gives: V gene, J gene, D gene, clone size, CDR3 DNA, CDR3 protein. The D gene is left open where the match is weak. The size entry is marked missing in some rows and otherwise reads once, few, many or a size class.

V: TRBV6-5
J: TRBJ2-7
D: TRBD2
size: many
DNA: TGTGCCAGCAGCCCATCTAGCGGAGGGAGCTACGAGCAGTACTTC
CDR3: CASSPSSGGSYEQYF

V: TRBV29-1
J: TRBJ1-2
D: NA
size: NA
DNA: TGCAGCGTTGTGTTGCGGGGGGCGGATGGCTACACCTTC
CDR3: CSVVLRGADGYTF

V: TRBV18
J: TRBJ1-1
D: NA
size: few
DNA: TGTGCCAGCTCACCACCGACAGGCACTGAAGCTTTCTTT
CDR3: CASSPPTGTEAFF

V: TRBV11-2
J: TRBJ1-3
D: NA
size: many
DNA: TGTGCCAGCAGCTTAGGCACGGCATCTGGAAACACCATATATTTT
CDR3: CASSLGTASGNTIYF

V: TRBV6-2/TRBV6-3
J: TRBJ2-5
D: NA
size: many
DNA: TGTGCCAGCAGTTACCCAGAGACCCAGTACTTC
CDR3: CASSYPETQYF

V: TRBV6-4
J: TRBJ2-2
D: NA
size: NA
DNA: TGTGCCAGCAAAGGACCCGACACCGGGGAGCTGTTTTTT
CDR3: CASKGPDTGELFF

V: TRBV4-1
J: TRBJ1-1
D: NA
size: many
DNA: TGCGCCAGCAGCCAAGCACCGAACACTGAAGCTTTCTTT
CDR3: CASSQAPNTEAFF

V: TRBV28
J: TRBJ1-1
D: NA
size: many
DNA: TGTGCCAGCAGTTACGCCTACAGGGAAAGAGCTTTCTTT
CDR3: CASSYAYRERAFF

V: TRBV4-2
J: TRBJ1-1
D: NA
size: NA
DNA: TGTGCCAGCAGCCCGACCGGGACCTACTACCCTGAAGCTTTCTTT
CDR3: CASSPTGTYYPEAFF

V: TRBV27
J: TRBJ2-5
D: TRBD1
size: NA
DNA: TGTGCCAGCAGTTTGTCTGGGACAGGGTATCGAGAGACCCAGTACTTC
CDR3: CASSLSGTGYRETQYF

V: TRBV12-3/TRBV12-4
J: TRBJ1-5
D: TRBD1
size: many
DNA: TGTGCCAGCAGTTTAGACCCCGGGACAGGGGGCTTTGGGAGCAATCAGCCCCAGCATTTT
CDR3: CASSLDPGTGGFGSNQPQHF

V: TRBV25-1
J: TRBJ2-7
D: TRBD2
size: NA
DNA: TGTGCCAGCACCCCGACTAGCAGCCACGAGCAGTACTTC
CDR3: CASTPTSSHEQYF

V: TRBV4-1
J: TRBJ2-2
D: TRBD1
size: many
DNA: TGCGCCAGCAGCCGAACCGGGACAGGGAACACCGGGGAGCTGTTTTTT
CDR3: CASSRTGTGNTGELFF